These 31 T cell receptor beta chains were all obtained from the same sample, sequenced in a study of cytomegalovirus exposure and HLA in healthy donors. In the PCR, 60 Vbeta and 13 Jbeta primers were used. Assay: immunoSEQ multiplex PCR; the TCRdb copy retains only in-frame clones and omits some. The table includes 58,000 or so clones, 75% detected once. Input material: PBMCs. The receptors here all came from a woman aged 35 to 49 in good health and CMV-seropositive.

This chain uses TRBV5-1 with TRBJ2-3, with D hard to call. This CDR3 is 14 amino acids long. Between the trimmed V and J ends, which lost 2 bases and 4 bases, there was a span of 11 bases. Germline values: CDR1 SGHRS, CDR2 YFSETQ. In DNA form, the CDR3 reads TGCGCCAGCAGCTTTCGGGTTATCCCAGATACGCAGTATTTT. Its translation: CASSFRVIPDTQYF.

The rearrangement uses TRBV18 and TRBJ1-4; D uncertain. The germline V and J ends were trimmed by 4 bases and 5 bases, with 5 bases remaining between them. Germline V gene sequence: CDR1 KGHSH, CDR2 LQKENI. This CDR3 has 12 amino acids. This CDR3 reads CASSLKNEKLFF. The CDR3 DNA sequence: TGTGCCAGCTCACTCAAAAATGAAAAACTGTTTTTT.

The chain combines TRBV30 with TRBJ2-7; 11 bases fit TRBD1. V dropped 1 base and J dropped 2; count of bases not matched to a gene: 1. The length of the CDR3 is 14 residues. The germline gives CDR1 GTSNPN, CDR2 SVGIG (reference sequence). The CDR3 protein is CAWSEGQGAYEQYF. CDR3 bases: TGTGCCTGGAGTGAGGGACAGGGGGCCTACGAGCAGTACTTC.

The V gene is TRBV28, the J gene TRBJ1-2; no firm D call. CDR3 length: 13 residues. Germline values: CDR1 MDHEN, CDR2 SYDVKM. V lost 6 bases to trimming and J lost 3 bases, with 11 bases between them. CDR3 region: CASRISGDYGYTF. The CDR3 DNA is TGTGCCAGCAGGATCTCCGGGGACTATGGCTACACCTTC.

This clone appeared a single time. This sequence joins TRBV30 and TRBJ2-7; TRBD1 might be the D (5 bases). CDR1 and CDR2 from the germline V gene are GTSNPN and SVGIG (reference sequence). CDR3 length: 13 residues. V was trimmed by 0 bases and J by 7 bases, leaving 13 bases between them. This chain's CDR3 is CAWSVGQVREQYF. The CDR3 DNA follows: TGTGCCTGGAGTGTCGGACAAGTCCGGGAGCAGTACTTC.

This rearrangement joins TRBV19 to TRBJ2-1; a possible D gene is TRBD2 (6 bases). This CDR3 is 16 amino acids long. Germline V CDR1 and CDR2: LNHDA, SQIVND (reference sequence). V gave up 4 bases and J gave up 3 bases, with 16 bases separating them. The CDR3: CASSTEGLGIYNEQFF. CDR3 DNA: TGTGCCAGTAGTACGGAGGGATTGGGAATCTACAATGAGCAGTTCTTC.

The rearrangement links TRBV10-1 to TRBJ1-2, with D possibly being TRBD1 (5 bases). The CDR3 is made up of 12 amino acids. In germline, CDR1 is WNHNN, CDR2 SYGVQD (reference sequence). V lost 8 bases, J lost 1 base, and 8 bases lay in between. CDR3 nucleotides: TGCGCCAGCTTAGGGGATAACTATGGCTACACCTTC. Its protein product is CASLGDNYGYTF.

The V gene is TRBV18, the J gene TRBJ1-5, with 7 positions matching TRBD1. The CDR3 is made up of 16 amino acids. Germline CDR1 and CDR2: KGHSH and LQKENI. The junction had 9 bases not matched to a gene; V was cut back by 2 bases and J by 5 bases. Here the CDR3 reads CASSPTVTGKDQPQHF. The CDR3 region has the DNA TGTGCCAGCTCACCAACGGTGACAGGGAAGGATCAGCCCCAGCATTTT.

The chain has TRBV7-9 and TRBJ1-1; a weak D match, TRBD1 (5 bases). Germline V gene sequence: CDR1 SEHNR, CDR2 FQNEAQ (reference sequence). V was trimmed by 4 bases and J by 10 bases, leaving 13 bases between them. The CDR3 length is 12 residues. CDR3 nucleotides: TGTGCCAGCAGCTCCTCAGGGAAGGTAGCTTTCTTT. Translation: CASSSSGKVAFF.

This sequence joins TRBV6-5 and TRBJ2-3, with 8 bases identical to TRBD2. Germline lookup yields CDR1 MNHEY and CDR2 SVGAGI. This CDR3 has 14 amino acids. The ends lost 4 bases at V and 5 bases at J; junction bases unmatched: 5. DNA of the CDR3: TGTGCCAGCAGTTTACGGGGGGGCGAAGATACGCAGTATTTT. Translated, it gives CASSLRGGEDTQYF.

The chain employs TRBV5-8 and TRBJ2-1, with D maybe TRBD2 (7 bases). This CDR3 is built from 14 residues. Germline V gene data show CDR1 as SGHTS and CDR2 as YDEGEE. V dropped 4 bases and J dropped 2 bases, with 10 bases sitting between them. CDR3 nucleotides: TGTGCCAGCAGCCGAGGGGGGGCCTACAATGAGCAGTTCTTC. It translates to CASSRGGAYNEQFF.

This chain links TRBV9 with TRBJ2-2; the D gene is possibly TRBD2 (6 bases). Germline V lookup: CDR1 SGDLS, CDR2 YYNGEE. V was clipped by 0 bases and J by 5 bases, with 11 bases between them. The CDR3 covers 15 residues. The CDR3 loop is CASSVAGRNTGELFF. The CDR3 DNA is TGTGCCAGCAGCGTAGCTGGGAGGAATACCGGGGAGCTGTTTTTT.

This chain connects TRBV18 to TRBJ2-3, with 15 bases that match TRBD2. Germline assignment: CDR1 KGHSH and CDR2 LQKENI. The J segment lost 2 bases and the V segment lost 4 bases, leaving 7 bases of the junction unmatched. This CDR3 region has 18 residues. CDR3 residues: CASSRQGTSGGITDTQYF. CDR3 coding DNA: TGTGCCAGCTCACGACAGGGGACTAGCGGGGGGATCACAGATACGCAGTATTTT.

This chain links TRBV19 with TRBJ1-5; 9 positions match TRBD1. This CDR3 is built from 15 residues. V lost 4 bases to trimming and J lost 6 bases; unmatched junction nucleotides: 7. Germline CDR1 LNHDA, CDR2 SQIVND (reference sequence). The DNA of the CDR3 is TGTGCCAGTAGTAGTCGGACAGGGGATGCTCAGCCCCAGCATTTT. Amino acids: CASSSRTGDAQPQHF. Variable domain in full (rest from reference TRBV19 and TRBJ1-5): DGGITQSPKYLFRKEGQNVTLSCEQNLNHDAMYWYRQDPGQGLRLIYYSQIVNDFQKGDIAEGYSVSREKKESFPLTVTSAQKNPTAFYLCASSSRTGDAQPQHFGDGTRLSIL.

V and J are TRBV28 and TRBJ1-6; 9 bases line up with TRBD1. The germline gives CDR1 MDHEN, CDR2 SYDVKM. CDR3 size: 14 residues. V lost 6 bases to trimming and J lost 9 bases; unmatched junction nucleotides: 6. The CDR3 DNA follows: TGTGCCAGCAGGGGGACAGGGAGGGGTTCACCCCTCCACTTT. Translation: CASRGTGRGSPLHF.

V gene TRBV15 combines with J gene TRBJ2-1; weak D call: TRBD2 (5 bases). The CDR3 length is 16 residues. The ends were cut back, 0 bases at V and 3 bases at J, with 12 bases in the middle. In germline, CDR1 is LNHNV, CDR2 YYDKDF (reference sequence). CDR3 sequence (DNA): TGTGCCACCAGCAGAGAACAGCCGGGGAACTACAATGAGCAGTTCTTC. Its translation: CATSREQPGNYNEQFF.

This clone appeared a few times. The genes are TRBV29-1 and TRBJ2-3, with 7 bases lining up with TRBD2. With 7 bases clipped from V and 4 bases from J, the junction kept 8 bases outside the gene matches. This CDR3 comprises 13 residues. From germline, CDR1 is SQVTM and CDR2 ANQGSEA. The CDR3 protein is CSAKGSGADTQYF. The CDR3, as DNA: TGCAGCGCGAAGGGGAGCGGGGCAGATACGCAGTATTTT.

This rearrangement joins TRBV30 to TRBJ1-3, with D unclear. The germline V and J ends were trimmed by 3 bases and 4 bases, with 7 bases remaining between them. Germline V gene sequence: CDR1 GTSNPN, CDR2 SVGIG (reference sequence). This CDR3 is built from 12 residues. The chain's CDR3 is CAWRQSGNTIYF. CDR3 nucleotide sequence: TGTGCCTGGAGACAGTCCGGAAACACCATATATTTT.

The gene calls are TRBV19 and TRBJ2-7; the match to TRBD1 covers 7 bases. Germline V CDR1 and CDR2: LNHDA, SQIVND (reference sequence). V shed 6 bases and J 4 bases; nucleotides not matched to a gene: 15. The CDR3 is 16 amino acids. Written as DNA, the CDR3 is TGTGCCAGTAGCCCCCTAATAGGGGACAGAGAGTACGAGCAGTACTTC. This sequence encodes CASSPLIGDREYEQYF.

This rearrangement joins TRBV2 to TRBJ1-5; tentatively, D is TRBD1 (5 bases). The V end was cut by 5 bases, the J end by 4 bases, with 21 bases between. This CDR3 is built from 17 residues. Per the germline V gene, CDR1 is SNHLY and CDR2 is FYNNEI. The CDR3 DNA reads TGTGCCAGCAGTCCCCTATCCGGGGGTCGAGGGAATCAGCCCCAGCATTTT. It yields the protein CASSPLSGGRGNQPQHF.

The rearrangement joins TRBV6-5 to TRBJ2-7, with D perhaps matching TRBD1 (6 bases). The V and J ends lost 2 bases and 6 bases respectively, with 11 bases between them. The CDR3 is 13 residues long. Germline values: CDR1 MNHEY, CDR2 SVGAGI. Here the CDR3 reads CASSYGGGGEQYF. The CDR3, as DNA: TGTGCCAGCAGTTACGGTGGGGGCGGCGAGCAGTACTTC.

The J gene is TRBJ2-1, the V gene TRBV19; a possible D gene is TRBD2 (5 bases). The CDR3 has 13 amino acids. Trimming took off 5 bases at V and 9 bases at J, with 14 bases between the two ends. The V gene's germline CDR1 is LNHDA and CDR2 SQIVND (reference sequence). The CDR3 DNA reads TGTGCCAGTAGTCTCGGACTTTGGGGTGAGCAGTTCTTC. This codes for CASSLGLWGEQFF.

Turning to this clone: The identical CDR3 is also encoded by other nucleotide sequences in the sample. The V gene is TRBV7-9, the J gene TRBJ2-7; D call uncertain. This CDR3 region has 14 residues. The V end lost 3 bases, the J end lost 4 bases, and 13 bases lay between the germline ends. CDR1 is SEHNR, CDR2 FQNEAQ, per germline (reference sequence). The DNA of the CDR3 is TGTGCCAGCAGCTTGTCAGGATCAGTTTACGAGCAGTACTTC. Translated, it gives CASSLSGSVYEQYF.

V gene TRBV5-1 combines with J gene TRBJ2-1; TRBD1 might be the D (6 bases). Trimming pared 0 bases from V and 4 bases from J, leaving 11 bases between. The CDR3 has 15 residues. Germline-derived CDR1 and CDR2 are SGHRS and YFSETQ. CDR3 nucleotides: TGCGCCAGCAGCTTGGAAAACCAGGGGTACAATGAGCAGTTCTTC. The encoded protein is CASSLENQGYNEQFF.

V and J are TRBV4-3 and TRBJ2-7; tentative D call: TRBD1 (5 bases). With 0 bases removed from V and 5 bases from J, the gap between germline ends came to 14 bases. Germline CDR1 and CDR2: LGHNA and YSLEER. This CDR3 comprises 15 residues. The CDR3 here is CASSQDWQGWNEQYF. Written as DNA, the CDR3 is TGCGCCAGCAGCCAAGATTGGCAGGGTTGGAACGAGCAGTACTTC.

The chain has TRBV9 and TRBJ2-2, with 9 bases fitting TRBD1. Trimming took 4 bases from V and 3 from J; bases not matched to a gene: 4. Germline CDR1 SGDLS, CDR2 YYNGEE. The CDR3 extends over 15 amino acids. CDR3 sequence reads: CASSTGDRDTGELFF. The DNA of the CDR3 is TGTGCCAGCAGCACCGGGGACAGGGACACCGGGGAGCTGTTTTTT.

The chain has TRBV6-5 and TRBJ2-7; TRBD1 might be the D (6 bases). This CDR3 is 14 amino acids long. Germline lookup yields CDR1 MNHEY and CDR2 SVGAGI. Trimming took off 9 bases at V and 2 bases at J, with 17 bases between the two ends. The CDR3 here is CASLPGDGTYEQYF. The CDR3 DNA sequence: TGTGCCAGTTTGCCAGGGGACGGCACCTACGAGCAGTACTTC.

The V gene is TRBV4-3, the J gene TRBJ2-3; TRBD2 is a possible D gene (6 bases). The CDR3 contains 12 residues. Trimming took off 4 bases at V and 14 bases at J, with 16 bases between the two ends. CDR1 and CDR2 (germline): LGHNA, YSLEER. Here the CDR3 reads CASSPGRSGLYF. The CDR3 DNA is TGCGCCAGCAGCCCGGGGAGGTCCGGGCTGTATTTT.

The chain has TRBV11-2 and TRBJ2-2, with D unresolved. Trimming left V 3 bases short and J 6 bases short, with 8 bases between. Germline V gene lookup returns CDR1 SGHAT and CDR2 FQNNGV. CDR3 size: 13 residues. DNA for the CDR3: TGTGCCAGCAGCTTCCCTAGGTCCGGGGAGCTGTTTTTT. Protein: CASSFPRSGELFF.

This chain links TRBV2 with TRBJ2-7; 8 bases are a match to TRBD1. Germline V gene data show CDR1 as SNHLY and CDR2 as FYNNEI. Losses at the gene ends were 9 bases for V and 7 bases for J; bases not matched to a gene: 11. The CDR3 consists of 13 residues. The CDR3 spells CARGQGEGREQYF. The CDR3 DNA is TGTGCCAGAGGACAGGGAGAGGGTCGAGAGCAGTACTTC.

This chain uses TRBV6-1 with TRBJ1-4; the match to TRBD1 covers 8 bases. Germline CDR1 and CDR2: MNHNS and SASEGT. The CDR3 totals 14 residues. V was clipped by 5 bases and J by 3 bases; unmatched bases: 2. CDR3 coding DNA: TGTGCCAGCAGTCGGACAGGGCCTAATGAAAAACTGTTTTTT. Translating it yields CASSRTGPNEKLFF.